This record concerns one TCR beta chain sequence. CDR3 length: 13 amino acids. In germline, CDR1 is SGHTA, CDR2 FQGNSA. Trimming left V 3 bases short and J 5 bases short, with 10 bases between. The age range of participants was about 18 to 90 years, with residence in more than 20 US areas. Cohort assignment relied on participant-reported clinical history. Sequenced by immunoSEQ multiplex PCR; TCRdb stores in-frame clones only, minus some. The sample includes hundreds of thousands of clones, around 84% of them seen just once. The data belong to a study of blood T cell repertoires in COVID-19. Study as a whole: Acute and convalescent COVID-19 samples came from the United States, Italy and Spain. PBMCs, B-cell-depleted T cells, or T cells provided the cDNA or gDNA that made up the material.

The clonotype originates from a young woman who had been exposed to COVID-19. This rearrangement joins TRBV7-2 to TRBJ2-5, with D perhaps TRBD2 (5 bases). The material sequenced was PBMCs or T cells enriched from blood (not recorded which). The CDR3 sequence: CASSLGEGETQYF. DNA of the CDR3: TGTGCCAGCAGCTTGGGCGAGGGCGAGACCCAGTACTTC. The whole variable domain, remainder taken from reference TRBV7-2 and TRBJ2-5, is GAGVSQSPSNKVTEKGKDVELRCDPISGHTALYWYRQSLGQGLEFLIYFQGNSAPDKSGLPSDRFSAERTGGSVSTLTIQRTQQEDSAVYLCASSLGEGETQYFGPGTRLLVL.